Below are 15 T cell receptor beta chains sequenced from a single sample in a study of molecular identifiers for immune sequencing clone quantification. TCRdb ran MiXCR on the PCR reads and lists one entry per CDR3 protein. Among hundreds of thousands of distinct CDR3 sequences, 25% were seen once, and the ten largest hold roughly 0.83%. Sequencing was performed on naive CD8+ T cells from blood, with Jurkat cell RNA spiked in. This sample's subset: FACS-sorted CD8+CD4-CCR7+CD45RA+ naive T cells. The receptor set was obtained from a human donor in good health. Some libraries in this study had Jurkat cell RNA spiked in.

This clonotype was found many times. In nucleotides, the CDR3 is TGTGCCACCAGTGAACGACTAGCGCGCACCGGGGAGCTGTTTTTT. Translating it yields CATSERLARTGELFF. This chain connects TRBV24-1 to TRBJ2-2; TRBD2 matches at 8 bases. The CDR3 extends over 15 amino acids. Trimming took 4 bases from V and 4 from J; bases not matched to a gene: 4. Germline assignment: CDR1 KGHDR and CDR2 SFDVKD.

The chain links TRBV6-2 or TRBV6-3 to TRBJ2-1; 9 bases map to TRBD1. This CDR3 spans 16 amino acids. The junction had 4 bases not matched to a gene; V was cut back by 0 bases and J by 4 bases. CDR1 and CDR2 (germline): MNHEY, SVGEGT. CDR3 nucleotides: TGTGCCAGCAGTTACTCGGGGACAGGGAGGTACAATGAGCAGTTCTTC. Amino acid sequence: CASSYSGTGRYNEQFF.

This clonotype occurred a few times. This sequence joins TRBV7-8 and TRBJ1-3; D is uncertain. From germline, CDR1 is SGHVS and CDR2 FQNEAQ. The CDR3 is 12 amino acids. Trimming removed 4 bases from V and 7 bases from J, with 8 bases in between. The CDR3 DNA reads as TGTGCCAGCAGCTCCACGGACAACACCATATATTTT. It is translated as CASSSTDNTIYF. Based on the CDR3 plus reference TRBV7-8 and TRBJ1-3, the full variable domain is GAGVSQSPRYKVAKRGQDVALRCDPISGHVSLFWYQQALGQGPEFLTYFQNEAQLDKSGLPSDRFFAERPEGSVSTLKIQRTQQEDSAVYLCASSSTDNTIYFGEGSWLTVV.

This clonotype has a count of ten or more. The gene calls are TRBV20-1 and TRBJ2-7; D not certain. Deletions cut 0 bases from V and 4 bases from J, with 7 bases between. The CDR3 sequence is 12 residues long. Germline CDR1 is DFQATT and CDR2 is SNEGSKA (reference sequence). The CDR3, as DNA: TGCAGTGCTAGAGACCCTAATTACGAGCAGTACTTC. The encoded protein is CSARDPNYEQYF.

The genes are TRBV19 and TRBJ2-5, with D tentatively TRBD2 (5 bases). CDR3 length: 14 residues. V gave up 4 bases and J gave up 4 bases, with 13 bases separating them. The germline CDR1 and CDR2 sequences are LNHDA and SQIVND (reference sequence). CDR3 DNA: TGTGCCAGTAGTACTGACCTTGCGGGAGAGACCCAGTACTTC. It is translated as CASSTDLAGETQYF.

A few counts support this clonotype. Here the CDR3 DNA reads TGCGCCAGCAGTCAATCTGGGGACAGGGGGACTCAGCCCCAGCATTTT. Its translation is CASSQSGDRGTQPQHF. J is TRBJ1-5 and V is TRBV23-1; 11 positions agree with TRBD1. TRBV23-1 is an open reading frame, and its role is uncertain. V shed 0 bases, J shed 6 bases, and the junction held 4 bases outside the gene matches. CDR3 length equals 16 residues.

In its sample, this clonotype was seen many times. The chain's CDR3 is CSARPLGQPQHF. The CDR3 coding sequence is TGCAGTGCTAGGCCCCTTGGGCAGCCCCAGCATTTT. V gene TRBV20-1 combines with J gene TRBJ1-5; D unclear. Trimming cost V 3 bases and J 7 bases, with 10 bases left between them. The germline V gene encodes CDR1 DFQATT and CDR2 SNEGSKA (reference sequence). This CDR3 is 12 amino acids long.

This clonotype was found many times. CDR3 sequence: CASSPDGRAPYQPQHF. The CDR3 DNA follows: TGTGCCAGCAGCCCTGATGGTAGGGCTCCGTATCAGCCCCAGCATTTT. The chain uses TRBV7-8 and TRBJ1-5; unclear D gene. V lost 5 bases and J 5 bases, leaving 19 bases between the germline ends. CDR1 and CDR2 (germline): SGHVS, FQNEAQ. This CDR3 comprises 16 residues.

This clonotype was counted many times. The chain links TRBV6-5 to TRBJ2-5; D gene ambiguous. The CDR3 is made up of 13 amino acids. Germline V gene lookup returns CDR1 MNHEY and CDR2 SVGAGI. V lost 0 bases, J lost 6 bases, and 8 bases lay in between. The CDR3 region is CASSYSISQTQYF. Written as DNA, the CDR3 is TGTGCCAGCAGTTACTCGATTTCGCAGACCCAGTACTTC.

The rearrangement links TRBV4-1 to TRBJ1-2; the D gene is possibly TRBD1 (5 bases). V lost 1 base to trimming and J lost 8 bases, with 17 bases between them. The CDR3 is 15 residues long. CDR1 is MGHRA, CDR2 YSYEKL, per germline. CDR3 DNA: TGCGCCAGCAGCCAAGTGGCCAGGGAGGACTCGGGCTACACCTTC. Residues: CASSQVAREDSGYTF.

This clonotype was picked up one time. A much more abundant neighbour one base away suggests this may be a read error. The chain recombines TRBV5-5 with TRBJ2-7; a possible D gene is TRBD2 (6 bases). This CDR3 region has 13 residues. Trimming cost V 4 bases and J 6 bases, with 14 bases left between them. Germline V gives CDR1 SGHKS, CDR2 YYEKEE (reference sequence). CDR3 loop: CASSRGGLPEQYF. The CDR3 DNA is TGTGCCAGCAGCAGGGGCGGACTACCCGAGCAGTACTTC.

This chain joins TRBV12-3 or TRBV12-4 and TRBJ2-1; D is uncertain. The CDR3 runs 14 residues. Trimming pared 4 bases from V and 5 bases from J, leaving 12 bases between. CDR3 nucleotide sequence: TGTGCCAGCAGTTCAGGAGAACTCAACAATGAGCAGTTCTTC. As protein: CASSSGELNNEQFF.

This clonotype was seen a handful of times. The chain employs TRBV20-1 and TRBJ2-7; D gene uncertain. The V end lost 1 base, the J end lost 0 bases, and 13 bases lay between the germline ends. This CDR3 is built from 15 residues. Germline V gives CDR1 DFQATT, CDR2 SNEGSKA (reference sequence). CDR3 sequence: CSARGPDQLSYEQYF. The CDR3 region has the DNA TGCAGTGCTAGAGGCCCGGACCAACTCTCCTACGAGCAGTACTTC.

A few counts support this clonotype. The chain has TRBV30 and TRBJ1-2, with D hard to call. The CDR3 runs 10 residues. Trimming left V 5 bases short and J 2 bases short, with 3 bases between. CDR1 GTSNPN and CDR2 SVGIG come from the germline V gene (reference sequence). The CDR3 region has the DNA TGTGCCTGGGAAAACTATGGCTACACCTTC. Translating it yields CAWENYGYTF.

This clonotype has a count of ten or more. The genes are TRBV25-1 and TRBJ2-7; D is unresolved. CDR1 is MGHDK and CDR2 is SYGVNS in the germline V gene. CDR3 length equals 15 residues. V was clipped by 6 bases and J by 0 bases, with 15 bases between them. CDR3 nucleotides: TGTGCCAGCAGCGATCCCGGTGCAGCCTCCTACGAGCAGTACTTC. It encodes CASSDPGAASYEQYF.